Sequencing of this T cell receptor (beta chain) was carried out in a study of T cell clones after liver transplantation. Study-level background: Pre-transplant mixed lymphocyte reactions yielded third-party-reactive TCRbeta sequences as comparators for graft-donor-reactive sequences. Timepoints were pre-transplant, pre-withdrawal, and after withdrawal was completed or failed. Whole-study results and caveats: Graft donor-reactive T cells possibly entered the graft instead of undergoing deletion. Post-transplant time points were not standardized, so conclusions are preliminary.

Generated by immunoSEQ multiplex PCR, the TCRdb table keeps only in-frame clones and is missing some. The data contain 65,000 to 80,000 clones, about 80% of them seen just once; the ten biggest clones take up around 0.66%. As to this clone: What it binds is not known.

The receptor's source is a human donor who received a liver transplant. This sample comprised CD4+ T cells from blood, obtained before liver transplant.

The CDR3 sequence: CASSDRGRATDTQYF. The CDR3, as DNA: TGTGCCAGCTCGGACCGCGGGAGGGCCACAGATACGCAGTATTTT. The rearrangement uses TRBV19 and TRBJ2-3; 9 bases agree with TRBD2. With 9 bases clipped from V and 2 bases from J, the junction kept 9 bases outside the gene matches. The CDR3 loop spans 15 amino acids. From germline, CDR1 is LNHDA and CDR2 SQIVND (reference sequence).